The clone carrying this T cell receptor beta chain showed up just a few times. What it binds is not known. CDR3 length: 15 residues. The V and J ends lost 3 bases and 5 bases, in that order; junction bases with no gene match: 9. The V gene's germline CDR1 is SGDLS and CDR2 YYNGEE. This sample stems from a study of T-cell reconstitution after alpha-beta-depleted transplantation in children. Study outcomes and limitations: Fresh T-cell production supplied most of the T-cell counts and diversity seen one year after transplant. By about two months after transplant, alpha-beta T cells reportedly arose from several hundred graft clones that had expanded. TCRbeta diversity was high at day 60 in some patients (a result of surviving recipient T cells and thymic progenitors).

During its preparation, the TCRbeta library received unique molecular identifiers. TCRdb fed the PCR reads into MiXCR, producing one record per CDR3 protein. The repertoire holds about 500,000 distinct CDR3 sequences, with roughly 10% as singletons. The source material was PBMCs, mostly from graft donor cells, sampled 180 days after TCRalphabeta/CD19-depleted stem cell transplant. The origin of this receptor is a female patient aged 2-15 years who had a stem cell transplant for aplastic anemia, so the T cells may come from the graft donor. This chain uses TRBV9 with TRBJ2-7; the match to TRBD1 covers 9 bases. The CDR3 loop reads CASSGEQGARNEQYF. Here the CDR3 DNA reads TGTGCCAGCAGCGGCGAACAGGGGGCGCGGAACGAGCAGTACTTC.